The next 14 T cell receptor beta chains were all read from a single sample in a study of blood T cell repertoires in COVID-19. The method was immunoSEQ multiplex PCR; TCRdb's version includes in-frame clones alone and lacks a portion of them. The sample lists over 200,000 clones; more than 85% were seen once. The sequenced material came from peripheral blood. These receptors all stem from a middle-aged man with acute or convalescent COVID-19.

The rearrangement joins TRBV10-3 to TRBJ2-7; 8 nucleotides align to TRBD2. The CDR3 consists of 14 residues. Germline V CDR1 and CDR2: ENHRY, SYGVKD. Trimming at V came to 10 bases and at J to 3 bases, leaving 11 bases not matched to a gene. The CDR3: CATGERENLYEQYF. Written as DNA, the CDR3 is TGTGCCACCGGGGAGCGGGAGAATCTCTACGAGCAGTACTTC.

This clone has only one observation. This sequence joins TRBV14 and TRBJ1-4; 8 bases map to TRBD1. Trimming at V came to 4 bases and at J to 5 bases, leaving 9 bases not matched to a gene. Per the germline V gene, CDR1 is SGHDN and CDR2 is FVKESK. The CDR3 sequence is 16 residues long. CDR3 sequence (DNA): TGTGCCAGCAGCCCATGGACAGGGAGGGGGAATGAAAAACTGTTTTTT. Protein product: CASSPWTGRGNEKLFF.

This sequence joins TRBV4-3 and TRBJ2-5; a possible D gene is TRBD2 (7 bases). This CDR3 is built from 15 residues. With 5 bases removed from V and 1 base from J, the gap between germline ends came to 14 bases. Germline V CDR1 and CDR2: LGHNA, YSLEER. CDR3 sequence reads: CASSKGGRVQETQYF. CDR3 nucleotide sequence: TGCGCCAGCAGCAAGGGGGGGAGGGTCCAAGAGACCCAGTACTTC.

The chain uses TRBV27 and TRBJ2-3; 7 bases match TRBD1. The CDR3 is made up of 18 amino acids. Germline V lookup: CDR1 MNHEY, CDR2 SMNVEV (reference sequence). Unmatched junction bases numbered 20, after V lost 4 bases and J lost 7 bases. CDR3 residues: CASSSTLPLTGYRNTQYF. The CDR3 coding sequence is TGTGCCAGCAGTTCTACCCTACCTTTGACAGGGTACAGAAATACGCAGTATTTT.

The chain is built from TRBV7-2 and TRBJ1-1; TRBD1 agrees at 9 bases. Germline V gene data show CDR1 as SGHTA and CDR2 as FQGNSA. The CDR3 consists of 16 residues. V gave up 5 bases and J gave up 5 bases; unmatched junction bases: 12. CDR3 sequence (DNA): TGTGCCAGCAGCATCCCACAGGGGGCATGGGGTACTGAAGCTTTCTTT. It translates to CASSIPQGAWGTEAFF.

This chain uses TRBV19 with TRBJ2-3; D not certain. Germline V gene data show CDR1 as LNHDA and CDR2 as SQIVND (reference sequence). This CDR3 contains 13 residues. V shed 7 bases and J shed 1 base, with 9 bases lying between them. Written as DNA, the CDR3 is TGTGCCAGTAAGCGATCTGGCACAGATACGCAGTATTTT. Its translation: CASKRSGTDTQYF.

This clone appeared a single time. This chain uses TRBV19 with TRBJ1-2, with 10 bases that match TRBD1. This CDR3 is 14 amino acids long. V dropped 7 bases and J dropped 4; count of bases not matched to a gene: 6. Germline CDR1 reads LNHDA; CDR2 reads SQIVND (reference sequence). CDR3 nucleotide sequence: TGTGCCAGTACCCCGACAGGGGGCGGCTATGGCTACACCTTC. It is translated as CASTPTGGGYGYTF.

The genes are TRBV6-1 and TRBJ2-3, with 9 bases aligning to TRBD2. Trimming cost V 2 bases and J 1 base; bases outside gene matches: 4. This CDR3 is 16 amino acids long. Germline assignment: CDR1 MNHNS and CDR2 SASEGT. In DNA, the CDR3 is TGTGCCAGCAGTGAATTGAAGCGGGGGGGCACAGATACGCAGTATTTT. This translates into CASSELKRGGTDTQYF.

The chain uses TRBV2 and TRBJ2-7; TRBD2 is a possible D gene (6 bases). This CDR3 is 15 amino acids long. Trimming removed 6 bases from V and 3 bases from J, with 18 bases in between. Per germline, CDR1 SNHLY and CDR2 FYNNEI. The CDR3 here is CASREGGASSYEQYF. The DNA of the CDR3 is TGTGCCAGCAGGGAGGGCGGGGCCAGCAGCTACGAGCAGTACTTC. The full variable domain, in which reference TRBV2 and TRBJ2-7 provide the parts outside the CDR3, is EPEVTQTPSHQVTQMGQEVILRCVPISNHLYFYWYRQILGQKVEFLVSFYNNEISEKSEIFDDQFSVERPDGSNFTLKIRSTKLEDSAMYFCASREGGASSYEQYFGPGTRLTVT.

This clone was found once. The V gene is TRBV5-1, the J gene TRBJ1-1, with D tentatively TRBD1 (5 bases). The CDR3 sequence is 15 residues long. The germline V gene encodes CDR1 SGHRS and CDR2 YFSETQ. Deletions cut 3 bases from V and 2 bases from J, with 14 bases between. CDR3 in amino acids: CASSYLGRGNTEAFF. The CDR3 nucleotides are TGCGCCAGCAGCTATTTAGGGAGGGGTAACACTGAAGCTTTCTTT. Together with reference TRBV5-1 and TRBJ1-1, the CDR3 gives the full variable domain: KAGVTQTPRYLIKTRGQQVTLSCSPISGHRSVSWYQQTPGQGLQFLFEYFSETQRNKGNFPGRFSGRQFSNSRSEMNVSTLELGDSALYLCASSYLGRGNTEAFFGQGTRLTVV.

This clone has only a few counts. The chain links TRBV5-1 to TRBJ2-2, with D maybe TRBD1 (6 bases). Germline loops: CDR1 SGHRS, CDR2 YFSETQ. The V end lost 4 bases, the J end lost 4 bases, and 14 bases lay between the germline ends. This CDR3 has 15 amino acids. The DNA for the CDR3 is TGCGCCAGCAGCGTCCAGGGGAACCCCACCGGGGAGCTGTTTTTT. It yields the protein CASSVQGNPTGELFF.

This clone was observed a handful of times. This chain uses TRBV7-2 with TRBJ2-1; 8 bases fit TRBD1. Germline values: CDR1 SGHTA, CDR2 FQGNSA. The CDR3 contains 15 residues. Germline trimming cut 1 base from V and 4 bases from J; bases unmatched to any gene: 3. The CDR3 nucleotides read TGTGCCAGCAGCTTAGTTGGACAGGGATACAATGAGCAGTTCTTC. Residues: CASSLVGQGYNEQFF.

This chain connects TRBV4-1 to TRBJ1-1, with TRBD1 as a possible D gene (6 bases). Trimming took 3 bases from V and 1 from J, leaving 6 bases between them. The germline V gene has CDR1 MGHRA and CDR2 YSYEKL. CDR3 size: 13 residues. CDR3 DNA: TGCGCCAGCAGCCAGGACAGGAACACTGAAGCTTTCTTT. Translation gives CASSQDRNTEAFF.

This chain links TRBV6-5 with TRBJ2-7; 7 nucleotides line up with TRBD2. The CDR3 sequence is 14 residues long. V gave up 5 bases and J gave up 3 bases; unmatched junction bases: 7. The germline V gene has CDR1 MNHEY and CDR2 SVGAGI. The CDR3 nucleotides read TGTGCCAGCAGTAGCTTTAGCGGGTACTACGAGCAGTACTTC. Its protein product is CASSSFSGYYEQYF.